This T cell receptor (beta chain) is drawn from a study of shared clonotypes between healthy human individuals. The CDR3 totals 11 residues. The V end was cut by 7 bases, the J end by 5 bases, with 8 bases between. Germline V gives CDR1 MNHNY, CDR2 SVGAGI (reference sequence). An assay was performed, and its level was deep. Some clones are missing from TCRdb's copy, which holds only in-frame ones; the method was immunoSEQ multiplex PCR. This table has around 2,000,000 clones, 85% to 95% appearing once. The sequencing input was naive CD4+ T cells sorted from blood. Specified subset: CD45RA+ positively selected. The sequence was obtained from a man between 18 and 29 years old in good health. The chain has TRBV6-6 and TRBJ2-5; D might be TRBD2 (5 bases). Here the CDR3 reads CASTLAETQYF. For the CDR3, the DNA is TGTGCCAGCACCTTAGCGGAGACCCAGTACTTC.